Listed below are T cell receptor beta chains from one sample, sequenced in a study of T cell responses to AZD1222 COVID-19 vaccine. Produced via immunoSEQ multiplex PCR; TCRdb's table is partial and in-frame only. The sample lists 110,000 or so clones; 75% to 90% were seen once. The sequenced sample was peripheral blood, obtained on day 0 of AZD1222 vaccination. All receptors derive from an adult in good health. The CDR3 runs from the conserved cysteine through the conserved F or W. A D gene is named only where the DNA matches it firmly. Clone size appears in some rows only: once, few, many, or a class for an expanded clone.

V	D	size	J	CDR3	DNA
TRBV11-2	NA	NA	TRBJ2-7	CASSLRLGGNYEQYF	TGTGCCAGCAGCTTACGGCTCGGGGGAAACTACGAGCAGTACTTC
TRBV19	NA	NA	TRBJ1-3	CASSIRAPGNTIYF	TGTGCCAGTAGTATACGCGCGCCTGGAAACACCATATATTTT
TRBV12-3/TRBV12-4	NA	NA	TRBJ2-5	CASSLKSGETQYF	TGTGCCAGCAGTTTAAAGAGCGGGGAGACCCAGTACTTC
TRBV10-2	TRBD1	NA	TRBJ2-7	CASRLGQGRFYEQYF	TGCGCCAGCAGACTTGGACAGGGAAGGTTTTACGAGCAGTACTTC
TRBV2	NA	NA	TRBJ1-3	CASGWNSGNTIYF	TGTGCCAGCGGGTGGAACTCTGGAAACACCATATATTTT
TRBV7-9	NA	NA	TRBJ1-4	CASSLESTNEKLFF	TGTGCCAGCAGCTTAGAGTCAACTAATGAAAAACTGTTTTTT
TRBV28	TRBD1	NA	TRBJ1-2	CASTQTGGDYGYTF	TGTGCCAGCACCCAGACAGGGGGCGACTATGGCTACACCTTC
TRBV27	TRBD2	NA	TRBJ2-5	CASSSAGRRTQYF	TGTGCCAGCAGTTCAGCGGGGCGAAGGACCCAGTACTTC
TRBV5-8	NA	NA	TRBJ2-7	CASSLVLPAYEQYF	TGTGCCAGCAGCTTGGTTCTCCCCGCTTACGAGCAGTACTTC
TRBV11-2	TRBD2	once	TRBJ2-1	CASSPTLPTLAGVGNEQFF	TGTGCCAGCAGCCCTACGCTACCAACACTAGCGGGAGTGGGCAATGAGCAGTTCTTC
TRBV4-2	NA	NA	TRBJ2-1	CASSLRGGEADEQFF	TGTGCCAGCAGCCTCAGGGGGGGCGAGGCCGATGAGCAGTTCTTC
TRBV6-5	NA	NA	TRBJ2-3	CASSAGPRDTQYF	TGTGCCAGCAGCGCGGGGCCAAGGGATACGCAGTATTTT
TRBV7-3	NA	few	TRBJ1-6	CASSATGDNSPLHF	TGTGCCAGCTCCGCGACAGGAGATAATTCACCCCTCCACTTT
TRBV3-1/TRBV3-2	NA	NA	TRBJ1-3	CASSQGISGTGNTIYF	TGTGCCAGCAGCCAAGGGATATCGGGTACTGGAAACACCATATATTTT
TRBV28	TRBD1	NA	TRBJ2-7	CASSLRDRGYEQYF	TGTGCCAGCAGTTTAAGGGACAGGGGGTACGAGCAGTACTTC
TRBV28	NA	NA	TRBJ1-2	CASSSPGSWDYGYTF	TGTGCCAGCAGTTCGCCGGGGAGTTGGGACTATGGCTACACCTTC
TRBV7-2	NA	NA	TRBJ2-7	CASSAYSATYEQYF	TGTGCCAGCAGCGCATATTCGGCGACCTACGAGCAGTACTTC
TRBV24-1	NA	once	TRBJ2-1	CATSIGTSWDEQFF	TGTGCCACCAGTATAGGGACGTCCTGGGATGAGCAGTTCTTC
TRBV9	NA	NA	TRBJ2-5	CASSPTAGLGRETQYF	TGTGCCAGCAGCCCGACCGCAGGCTTGGGGAGGGAGACCCAGTACTTC
TRBV10-3	TRBD2	few	TRBJ2-7	CAISEFVSLLAGSEQYF	TGTGCCATCAGTGAGTTTGTCTCTCTGCTAGCGGGATCCGAGCAGTACTTC
TRBV3-1/TRBV3-2	NA	NA	TRBJ2-3	CASSQGGGTQYF	TGTGCCAGCAGCCAGGGTGGGGGTACGCAGTATTTT
TRBV5-8	NA	NA	TRBJ2-4	CASKDEQGSRGNIQYF	TGTGCCAGCAAGGATGAGCAGGGATCAAGGGGAAACATTCAGTACTTC
TRBV4-3	NA	NA	TRBJ1-2	CASSQAPQGDGYTF	TGCGCCAGCAGCCAAGCTCCCCAGGGCGATGGCTACACCTTC
TRBV28	NA	NA	TRBJ2-7	CASSQSGGSSYEQYF	TGTGCCAGCAGCCAAAGCGGAGGGAGCTCCTACGAGCAGTACTTC
TRBV4-2	NA	NA	TRBJ1-2	CASSQEGSNRYGYTF	TGTGCCAGCAGCCAAGAGGGGTCGAATCGCTATGGCTACACCTTC
TRBV3-1/TRBV3-2	NA	NA	TRBJ2-7	CASSRGREQYF	TGTGCCAGCAGCCGCGGACGCGAGCAGTACTTC
TRBV28	TRBD1	NA	TRBJ2-7	CASSPRGQGADEQYF	TGTGCCAGCAGTCCTCGGGGACAGGGGGCTGACGAGCAGTACTTC
TRBV19	NA	few	TRBJ1-6	CASSTLGASSYNSPLHF	TGTGCCAGTAGTACTTTGGGAGCCAGCTCCTATAATTCACCCCTCCACTTT
TRBV6-2/TRBV6-3	TRBD1	NA	TRBJ1-4	CASSYFGQGNEKLFF	TGTGCCAGCAGTTACTTCGGACAGGGGAATGAAAAACTGTTTTTT
TRBV7-2	NA	NA	TRBJ2-2	CASRRRDGELFF	TGTGCCAGCAGACGCAGGGACGGGGAGCTGTTTTTT
TRBV10-1	TRBD1	NA	TRBJ1-2	CASSDRTGLYTF	TGCGCCAGCAGTGATAGGACAGGGCTCTACACCTTC
TRBV7-2	TRBD1	NA	TRBJ1-2	CASSKRSGQGGGGYTF	TGTGCCAGCAGCAAGCGGTCGGGACAGGGTGGAGGTGGCTACACCTTC
TRBV7-9	TRBD1	NA	TRBJ1-4	CASSSNRGREEKLFF	TGTGCCAGCAGCTCTAACAGGGGAAGGGAAGAAAAACTGTTTTTT
TRBV6-6	TRBD1	few	TRBJ1-2	CASSLGQGAISYGYTF	TGTGCCAGCAGTCTTGGACAGGGGGCTATTTCTTATGGCTACACCTTC
TRBV3-1/TRBV3-2	TRBD2	NA	TRBJ2-1	CASSQGTLAGESSYNEQFF	TGTGCCAGCAGCCAAGGGACCTTAGCGGGGGAGAGCTCCTACAATGAGCAGTTCTTC
TRBV29-1	NA	NA	TRBJ1-3	CSVRVGNTIYF	TGCAGCGTCCGAGTGGGAAACACCATATATTTT
TRBV28	TRBD1	few	TRBJ1-6	CASSRPLRTGRMPLHF	TGTGCCAGCAGTCGACCCCTCCGGACAGGGAGGATGCCCCTCCACTTT
TRBV5-4	TRBD2	NA	TRBJ2-1	CASSLARLARGEGNEQFF	TGTGCCAGCAGCTTGGCACGTCTAGCCCGGGGGGAAGGAAATGAGCAGTTCTTC
TRBV5-4	TRBD1	NA	TRBJ1-2	CASSAGTGDGYTF	TGTGCCAGCAGCGCCGGGACAGGAGATGGCTACACCTTC
TRBV3-1/TRBV3-2	TRBD2	NA	TRBJ2-3	CASSLFRLAGGRARTDTQYF	TGTGCCAGCAGCCTCTTTCGACTAGCGGGGGGCCGCGCCCGCACAGATACGCAGTATTTT
TRBV9	TRBD1	NA	TRBJ2-7	CASSVAWDRGYEQYF	TGTGCCAGCAGCGTAGCCTGGGACAGGGGGTACGAGCAGTACTTC
TRBV7-9	NA	once	TRBJ1-5	CASSLGRDQPQHF	TGTGCCAGCAGCTTAGGACGGGATCAGCCCCAGCATTTT
TRBV2	NA	once	TRBJ1-5	CASSVGGGQPQHF	TGTGCCAGCAGTGTCGGGGGGGGTCAGCCCCAGCATTTT
TRBV6-6	TRBD1	once	TRBJ2-7	CASSYSTGGNSYEQYF	TGTGCCAGCAGTTACTCCACAGGGGGGAATTCCTACGAGCAGTACTTC
TRBV5-1	TRBD2	few	TRBJ2-1	CASRTSGSYEQFF	TGCGCCAGCAGGACTAGCGGGAGCTATGAGCAGTTCTTC
TRBV2	NA	NA	TRBJ2-2	CASSDDNTGELFF	TGTGCCAGCAGTGACGACAACACCGGGGAGCTGTTTTTT
TRBV6-4	NA	many	TRBJ2-3	CASSDSDSTDTQYF	TGTGCCAGCAGTGACTCGGACAGCACAGATACGCAGTATTTT
TRBV18	NA	NA	TRBJ2-7	CASSTMGQGQYEQYF	TGTGCCAGCTCGACCATGGGTCAGGGTCAGTACGAGCAGTACTTC
TRBV5-1	TRBD2	NA	TRBJ2-7	CASGGGLAASYEQYF	TGCGCCAGCGGGGGGGGACTAGCGGCCTCCTACGAGCAGTACTTC
TRBV7-7	NA	NA	TRBJ2-1	CASSLAAGRGNEQFF	TGTGCCAGCAGCTTGGCTGCAGGGAGAGGCAATGAGCAGTTCTTC
TRBV30	NA	NA	TRBJ1-1	CAWSVNTGSNTEAFF	TGTGCCTGGAGTGTAAACACAGGGTCGAACACTGAAGCTTTCTTT
TRBV30	TRBD2	once	TRBJ2-5	CAWSPREAGREETQYF	TGTGCCTGGAGTCCGCGGGAAGCGGGGAGGGAGGAGACCCAGTACTTC
TRBV18	NA	NA	TRBJ1-4	CASSSRDATNEKLFF	TGTGCCAGCTCATCTCGGGACGCAACTAATGAAAAACTGTTTTTT
TRBV2	NA	NA	TRBJ1-1	CASSRVEATEAFF	TGTGCCAGCAGCCGGGTTGAGGCCACTGAAGCTTTCTTT
TRBV28	TRBD1	NA	TRBJ1-1	CASSHLRGQGSPQAFF	TGTGCCAGCAGCCACCTGAGGGGACAGGGCTCCCCTCAAGCTTTCTTT
TRBV7-2	NA	NA	TRBJ2-5	CASRRTYQETQYF	TGTGCCAGCAGACGCACGTACCAAGAGACCCAGTACTTC
TRBV7-2	NA	NA	TRBJ1-5	CASSLVGGSNNQPQHF	TGTGCCAGCAGCTTAGTTGGGGGCAGTAACAATCAGCCCCAGCATTTT
TRBV5-5	NA	NA	TRBJ2-1	CASSGYWTTDDNEQFF	TGTGCCAGCAGCGGGTACTGGACTACCGACGACAATGAGCAGTTCTTC
TRBV7-6	NA	NA	TRBJ2-2	CASSSQSGSNTGELFF	TGTGCCAGCAGCTCGCAGAGCGGGTCGAACACCGGGGAGCTGTTTTTT